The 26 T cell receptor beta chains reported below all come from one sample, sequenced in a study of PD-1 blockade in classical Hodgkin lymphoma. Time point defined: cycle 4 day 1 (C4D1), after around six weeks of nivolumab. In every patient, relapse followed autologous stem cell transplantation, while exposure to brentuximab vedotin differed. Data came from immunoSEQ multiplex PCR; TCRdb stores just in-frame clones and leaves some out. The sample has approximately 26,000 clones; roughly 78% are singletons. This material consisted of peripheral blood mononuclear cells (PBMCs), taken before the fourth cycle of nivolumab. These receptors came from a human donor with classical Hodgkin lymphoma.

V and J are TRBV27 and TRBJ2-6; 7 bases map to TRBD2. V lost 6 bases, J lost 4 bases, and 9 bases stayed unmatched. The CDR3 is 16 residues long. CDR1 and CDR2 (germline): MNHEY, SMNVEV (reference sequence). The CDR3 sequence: CASSPGGGPGANVLTF. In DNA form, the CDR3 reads TGTGCCAGCAGCCCCGGGGGAGGGCCCGGGGCCAACGTCCTGACTTTC.

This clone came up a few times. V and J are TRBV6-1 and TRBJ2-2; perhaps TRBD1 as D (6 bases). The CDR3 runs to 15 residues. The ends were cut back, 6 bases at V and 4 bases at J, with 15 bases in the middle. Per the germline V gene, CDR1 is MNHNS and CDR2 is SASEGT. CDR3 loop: CASRNRVGGTGELFF. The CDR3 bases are TGTGCCAGCAGGAACAGGGTTGGGGGCACCGGGGAGCTGTTTTTT.

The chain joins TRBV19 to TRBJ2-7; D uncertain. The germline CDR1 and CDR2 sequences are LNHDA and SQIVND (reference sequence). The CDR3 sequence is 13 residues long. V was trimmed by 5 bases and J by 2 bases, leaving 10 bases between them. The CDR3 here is CASSHGVTYEQYF. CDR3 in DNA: TGTGCCAGTAGTCACGGAGTTACCTACGAGCAGTACTTC.

CDR3 region: CASSSYTQTGPSSSSSYNEQFF. As DNA, the CDR3 is TGTGCCAGCAGTTCCTACACTCAGACCGGGCCTTCCTCTTCGAGCTCCTACAATGAGCAGTTCTTC. The chain is built from TRBV27 and TRBJ2-1; the D is unclear. Trimming shortened V by 4 bases and J by 0 bases, and 31 bases separated the two germline ends. The germline V gene has CDR1 MNHEY and CDR2 SMNVEV (reference sequence). The CDR3 extends over 22 amino acids.

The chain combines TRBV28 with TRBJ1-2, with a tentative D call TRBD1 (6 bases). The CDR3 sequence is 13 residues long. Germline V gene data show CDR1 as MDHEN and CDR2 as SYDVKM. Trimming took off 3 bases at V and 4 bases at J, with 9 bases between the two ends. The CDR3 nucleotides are TGTGCCAGCAGTTTTACAGGGAGCTATGGCTACACCTTC. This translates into CASSFTGSYGYTF.

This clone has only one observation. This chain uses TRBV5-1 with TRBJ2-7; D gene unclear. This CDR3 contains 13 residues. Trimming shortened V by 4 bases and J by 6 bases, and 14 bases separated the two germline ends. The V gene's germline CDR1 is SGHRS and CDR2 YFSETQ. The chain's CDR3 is CASSPSPGSEQYF. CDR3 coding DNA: TGCGCCAGCAGCCCGAGTCCCGGTTCCGAGCAGTACTTC.

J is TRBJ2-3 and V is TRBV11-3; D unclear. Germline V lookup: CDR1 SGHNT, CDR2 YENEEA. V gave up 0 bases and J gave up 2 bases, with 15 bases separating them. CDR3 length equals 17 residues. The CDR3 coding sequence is TGTGCCAGCAGCTTAGATATCGGGCGGCAGGTCACAGATACGCAGTATTTT. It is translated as CASSLDIGRQVTDTQYF.

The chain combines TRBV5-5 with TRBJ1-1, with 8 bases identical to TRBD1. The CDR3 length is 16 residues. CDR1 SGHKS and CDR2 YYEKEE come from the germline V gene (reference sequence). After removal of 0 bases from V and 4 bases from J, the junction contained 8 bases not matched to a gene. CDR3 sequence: CASSLDPTGVGTEAFF. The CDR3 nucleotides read TGTGCCAGCAGCTTGGACCCGACAGGGGTGGGCACTGAAGCTTTCTTT.

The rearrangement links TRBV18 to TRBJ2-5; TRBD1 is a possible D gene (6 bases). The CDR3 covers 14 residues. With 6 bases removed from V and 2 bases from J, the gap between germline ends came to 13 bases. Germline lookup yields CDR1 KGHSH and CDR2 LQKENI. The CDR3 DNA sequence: TGTGCCAGCTCCCCCGGACAGAAACAAGAGACCCAGTACTTC. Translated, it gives CASSPGQKQETQYF.

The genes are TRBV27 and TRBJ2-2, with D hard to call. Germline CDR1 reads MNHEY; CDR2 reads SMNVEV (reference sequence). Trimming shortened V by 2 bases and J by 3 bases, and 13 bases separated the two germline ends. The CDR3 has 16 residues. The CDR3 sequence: CASSLIVGRYTGELFF. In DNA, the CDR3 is TGTGCCAGCAGTTTAATTGTCGGCAGATACACCGGGGAGCTGTTTTTT.

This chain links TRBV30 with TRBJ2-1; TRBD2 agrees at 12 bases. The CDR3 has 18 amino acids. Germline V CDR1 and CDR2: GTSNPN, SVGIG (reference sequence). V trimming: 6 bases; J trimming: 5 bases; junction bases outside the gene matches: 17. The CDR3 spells CACSWLAGGIRGHNEQFF. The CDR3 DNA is TGTGCCTGCTCTTGGCTAGCGGGAGGGATCAGAGGGCACAATGAGCAGTTCTTC.

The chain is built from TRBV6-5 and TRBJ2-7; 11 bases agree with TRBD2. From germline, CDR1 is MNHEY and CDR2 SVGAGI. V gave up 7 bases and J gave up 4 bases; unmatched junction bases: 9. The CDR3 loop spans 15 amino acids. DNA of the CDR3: TGTGCCAGCACCGACAGGGCTAGCGGGAGGTACGAGCAGTACTTC. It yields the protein CASTDRASGRYEQYF.

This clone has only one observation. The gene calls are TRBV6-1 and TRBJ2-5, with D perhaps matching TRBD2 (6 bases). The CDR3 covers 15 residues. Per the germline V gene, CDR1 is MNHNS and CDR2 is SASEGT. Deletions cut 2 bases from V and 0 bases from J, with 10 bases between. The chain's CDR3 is CASSELGGDQETQYF. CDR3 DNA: TGTGCCAGCAGTGAATTGGGGGGAGACCAAGAGACCCAGTACTTC.

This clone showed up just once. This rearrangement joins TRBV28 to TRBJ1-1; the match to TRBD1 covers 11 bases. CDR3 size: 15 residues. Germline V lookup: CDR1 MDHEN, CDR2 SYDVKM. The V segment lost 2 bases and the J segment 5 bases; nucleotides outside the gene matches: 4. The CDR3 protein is CASSLPGTGGTEAFF. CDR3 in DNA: TGTGCCAGCAGTTTACCCGGGACAGGGGGAACTGAAGCTTTCTTT.

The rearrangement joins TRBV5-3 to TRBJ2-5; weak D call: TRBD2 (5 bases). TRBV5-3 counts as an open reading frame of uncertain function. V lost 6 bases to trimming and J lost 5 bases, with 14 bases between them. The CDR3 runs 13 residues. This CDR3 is CARNGVSSETQYF. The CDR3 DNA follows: TGTGCCAGAAACGGGGTGAGTTCGGAGACCCAGTACTTC.

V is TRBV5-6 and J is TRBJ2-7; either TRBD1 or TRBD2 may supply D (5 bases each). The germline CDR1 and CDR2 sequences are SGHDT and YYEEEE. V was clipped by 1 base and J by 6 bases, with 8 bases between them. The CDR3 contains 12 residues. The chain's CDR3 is CASSLQGPEQYF. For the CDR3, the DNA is TGTGCCAGCAGCTTGCAGGGACCCGAGCAGTACTTC.

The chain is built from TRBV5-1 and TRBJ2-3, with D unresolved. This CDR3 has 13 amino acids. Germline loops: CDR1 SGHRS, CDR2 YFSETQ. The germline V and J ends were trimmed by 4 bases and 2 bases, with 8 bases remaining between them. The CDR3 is CASSPHLTDTQYF. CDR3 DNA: TGCGCCAGCAGCCCGCACCTCACAGATACGCAGTATTTT.

The CDR3 sequence is CASRHYGGRGEQYF. In DNA, the CDR3 is TGTGCCAGCAGACATTACGGGGGGCGCGGGGAGCAGTACTTC. J is TRBJ2-7 and V is TRBV27, with D possibly TRBD2 on 7 matching bases. Germline CDR1 and CDR2: MNHEY and SMNVEV (reference sequence). Trimming removed 6 bases at V and 7 bases at J, with 19 bases between. This CDR3 comprises 14 residues.

The CDR3 coding sequence is TGTGCCAGCAGCAAGGCAGGGACAGTGAGGTGTGAAAAACTGTTTTTT. Its translation is CASSKAGTVRCEKLFF. This chain joins TRBV21-1 and TRBJ1-4; the DNA was not compared with TRBD1, the D call given in the table. TRBV21-1 is labeled a pseudogene. This CDR3 is built from 16 residues.

The chain's CDR3 is CASSLNPTSGTDTQYF. CDR3 DNA sequence: TGTGCCAGCAGCTTAAACCCGACTAGCGGCACAGATACGCAGTATTTT. The chain employs TRBV11-2 and TRBJ2-3, with 8 bases that match TRBD2. The CDR3 runs 16 residues. V dropped 2 bases and J dropped 1; count of bases not matched to a gene: 5. Germline CDR1 and CDR2: SGHAT and FQNNGV.

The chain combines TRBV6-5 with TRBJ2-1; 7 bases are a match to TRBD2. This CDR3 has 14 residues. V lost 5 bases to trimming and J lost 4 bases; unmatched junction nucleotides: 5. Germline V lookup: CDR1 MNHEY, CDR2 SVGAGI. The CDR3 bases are TGTGCCAGCAGTCAAAGCGGGAATTACAATGAGCAGTTCTTC. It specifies CASSQSGNYNEQFF.

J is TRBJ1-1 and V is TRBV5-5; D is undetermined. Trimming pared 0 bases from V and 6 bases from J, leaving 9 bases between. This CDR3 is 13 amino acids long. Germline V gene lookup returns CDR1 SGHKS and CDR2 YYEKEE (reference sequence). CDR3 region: CASSLGVASEAFF. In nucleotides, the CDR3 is TGTGCCAGCAGCTTGGGGGTTGCCTCTGAAGCTTTCTTT. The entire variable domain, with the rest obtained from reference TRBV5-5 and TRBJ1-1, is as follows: DAGVTQSPTHLIKTRGQQVTLRCSPISGHKSVSWYQQVLGQGPQFIFQYYEKEERGRGNFPDRFSARQFPNYSSELNVNALLLGDSALYLCASSLGVASEAFFGQGTRLTVV.

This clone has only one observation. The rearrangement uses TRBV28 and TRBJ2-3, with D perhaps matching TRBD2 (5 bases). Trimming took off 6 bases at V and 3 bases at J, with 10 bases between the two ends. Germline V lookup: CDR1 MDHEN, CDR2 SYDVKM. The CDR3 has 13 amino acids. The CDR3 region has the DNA TGTGCCAGCAGCCCGGGGTTTACAGATACGCAGTATTTT. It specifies CASSPGFTDTQYF. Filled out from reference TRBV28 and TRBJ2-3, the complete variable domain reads DVKVTQSSRYLVKRTGEKVFLECVQDMDHENMFWYRQDPGLGLRLIYFSYDVKMKEKGDIPEGYSVSREKKERFSLILESASTNQTSMYLCASSPGFTDTQYFGPGTRLTVL.

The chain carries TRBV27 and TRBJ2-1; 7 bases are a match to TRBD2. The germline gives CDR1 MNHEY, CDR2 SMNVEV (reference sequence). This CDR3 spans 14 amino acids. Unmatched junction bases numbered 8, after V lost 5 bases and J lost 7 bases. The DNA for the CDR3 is TGTGCCAGCAGTCGCGGGGGAGGACGGAATGAGCAGTTCTTC. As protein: CASSRGGGRNEQFF.

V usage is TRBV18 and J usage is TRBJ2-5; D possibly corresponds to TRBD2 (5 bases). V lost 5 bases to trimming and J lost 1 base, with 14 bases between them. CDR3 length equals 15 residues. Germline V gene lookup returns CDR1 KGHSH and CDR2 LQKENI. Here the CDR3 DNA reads TGTGCCAGCTCATCCAAGCAGCGGTTCCAAGAGACCCAGTACTTC. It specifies CASSSKQRFQETQYF.

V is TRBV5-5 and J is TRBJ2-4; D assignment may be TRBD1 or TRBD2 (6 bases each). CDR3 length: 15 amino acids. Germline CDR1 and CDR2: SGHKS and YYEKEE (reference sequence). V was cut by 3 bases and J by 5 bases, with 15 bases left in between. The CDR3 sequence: CASSYSRGGQNIQYF. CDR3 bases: TGTGCCAGCAGCTATTCACGTGGGGGGCAAAACATTCAGTACTTC.